The sequence of this TCR beta chain was determined in a study of CD8 T cells in Susac syndrome. An amount of RNA that ranged from roughly 0.45 to 1 ug was reverse transcribed with random hexamers. Amplification of TCR beta CDR3 spanned 54 Vbeta and 13 Jbeta via immunoSEQ multiplex PCR. Each CDR3 protein gets one entry after TCRdb re-called the immunoSEQ multiplex PCR reads with MiXCR. This table holds under 550,000 distinct CDR3 sequences, approximately 85% found once. The CDR3 is 15 residues long. The V gene end was trimmed by 6 bases and the J gene end by 4 bases; junction bases not matched to a gene: 9. CD8+ and CD4+ T cells from blood underwent TCR beta sequencing, which was carried out in a high-throughput format.

The gene calls are TRBV12-3 or TRBV12-4 and TRBJ2-5; 9 bases agree with TRBD2. The specimen sequenced was CD8+ T cells from PBMCs. The receptor was isolated from a human donor with multiple sclerosis. This CDR3 reads CASSQTGTSTETQYF. The CDR3 bases are TGTGCCAGCAGCCAAACCGGGACTAGCACAGAGACCCAGTACTTC.